This TCR beta chain was observed in a study of T cells in Graves' hyperthyroidism and ophthalmopathy. RNA transcripts served as the template for amplifying TCR beta CDR3 regions. The TCR CDR3 was amplified in a first-round RT-PCR using the HTBI primer set. MiXCR was run by TCRdb on the multiplex PCR reads, yielding one entry per CDR3 protein. Seen here are about 640,000 distinct CDR3 sequences, roughly 20% observed once, and the top ten hold under 35%. Diagnosis rested on symptoms, serum thyroxine and TRAb, thyroid ultrasound, and orbital computed tomography. The CDR3 runs to 14 residues. The germline V gene has CDR1 MNHEY and CDR2 SVGEGT. The ends were cut back, 6 bases at V and 6 bases at J, with 15 bases in the middle.

The chain is built from TRBV6-2 or TRBV6-3 and TRBJ2-1, with D perhaps matching TRBD1 (6 bases). The source material was blood. The sequence derives from a man aged 30-40 years with Graves' ophthalmopathy. This CDR3 is CASRGAPSSNEQFF. The DNA for the CDR3 is TGTGCCAGCAGGGGGGCCCCTAGCTCCAATGAGCAGTTCTTC.